The rows below give T cell receptor beta chains drawn from one sample of a study of control samples from healthy donors and cancer patients. Sequencing used immunoSEQ multiplex PCR; TCRdb keeps in-frame clones, though not all of them. The sample includes 74,000 or so clones, approximately 90% of them seen just once. Input material: blood. Receptors were obtained from a man aged 50 to 60 in good health. Both conserved end residues are part of each CDR3. A D gene is named only where the DNA matches it firmly. Where a row states a size, it is once, few, many or the class of an expanded clone; other rows omit it.

CDR3 protein: CASSSRQGLAGGTGFTDTQYF; CDR3 DNA: TGCGCCAGCAGCTCCAGACAGGGACTAGCGGGGGGCACGGGGTTTACAGATACGCAGTATTTT; clone size: .; D gene: TRBD2; J gene: TRBJ2-3; V gene: TRBV5-1
CDR3 protein: CASTTSGGGGYTF; CDR3 DNA: TGTGCCAGCACCACGTCAGGGGGCGGTGGCTACACCTTC; clone size: .; D gene: TRBD1; J gene: TRBJ1-2; V gene: TRBV2
CDR3 protein: CASSPGGYGYTF; CDR3 DNA: TGTGCCAGCAGCCCCGGGGGATATGGCTACACCTTC; clone size: .; D gene: .; J gene: TRBJ1-2; V gene: TRBV7-2
CDR3 protein: CASSQSRASGGEGETQYF; CDR3 DNA: TGTGCCAGCAGCCAATCCAGGGCTAGCGGGGGGGAGGGAGAGACCCAGTACTTC; clone size: .; D gene: TRBD2; J gene: TRBJ2-5; V gene: TRBV4-2
CDR3 protein: CASSEDPAGGLSDTQYF; CDR3 DNA: TGTGCCAGCAGTGAAGACCCAGCGGGGGGGCTATCAGATACGCAGTATTTT; clone size: .; D gene: TRBD2; J gene: TRBJ2-3; V gene: TRBV6-1
CDR3 protein: CASHYGQALYGELFF; CDR3 DNA: TGTGCCAGCCATTACGGACAGGCCTTATACGGGGAGCTGTTTTTT; clone size: .; D gene: TRBD1; J gene: TRBJ2-2; V gene: TRBV19
CDR3 protein: CASSLNGNTGELFF; CDR3 DNA: TGCGCCAGCAGCTTGAACGGTAACACCGGGGAGCTGTTTTTT; clone size: few; D gene: .; J gene: TRBJ2-2; V gene: TRBV5-1
CDR3 protein: CATLGTENIYGYTF; CDR3 DNA: TGTGCCACCCTAGGGACAGAAAATATCTATGGCTACACCTTC; clone size: .; D gene: TRBD1; J gene: TRBJ1-2; V gene: TRBV11-2
CDR3 protein: CSASGSGTATNEKLFF; CDR3 DNA: TGCAGTGCTAGTGGATCAGGGACCGCAACTAATGAAAAACTGTTTTTT; clone size: .; D gene: .; J gene: TRBJ1-4; V gene: TRBV20-1
CDR3 protein: CASSPTGSYNSPLHF; CDR3 DNA: TGTGCCAGCAGCCCGACAGGGTCCTATAATTCACCCCTCCACTTT; clone size: .; D gene: TRBD1; J gene: TRBJ1-6; V gene: TRBV3-1/TRBV3-2
CDR3 protein: CASSPLQGSPLHF; CDR3 DNA: TGCGCCAGCAGCCCATTACAGGGATCACCCCTCCACTTT; clone size: .; D gene: .; J gene: TRBJ1-6; V gene: TRBV5-1
CDR3 protein: CASSVVGNRGNEQFF; CDR3 DNA: TGTGCCAGCAGCGTAGTGGGCAACAGGGGAAATGAGCAGTTCTTC; clone size: few; D gene: TRBD1; J gene: TRBJ2-1; V gene: TRBV9
CDR3 protein: CASSPTSGAAKETQYF; CDR3 DNA: TGTGCCAGCAGCCCGACTAGCGGGGCGGCAAAAGAGACCCAGTACTTC; clone size: .; D gene: TRBD2; J gene: TRBJ2-5; V gene: TRBV7-8
CDR3 protein: CASMWALGYEQYF; CDR3 DNA: TGTGCCAGCATGTGGGCCCTGGGCTACGAGCAGTACTTC; clone size: once; D gene: .; J gene: TRBJ2-7; V gene: TRBV6-5
CDR3 protein: CASSLTGSNTGELFF; CDR3 DNA: TGCGCCAGCAGCTTGACAGGGTCCAACACCGGGGAGCTGTTTTTT; clone size: .; D gene: .; J gene: TRBJ2-2; V gene: TRBV5-1
CDR3 protein: CATSVGNNEQFF; CDR3 DNA: TGTGCCACCAGTGTGGGGAACAATGAGCAGTTCTTC; clone size: .; D gene: .; J gene: TRBJ2-1; V gene: TRBV24-1
CDR3 protein: CASERSTNEKLFF; CDR3 DNA: TGTGCCAGCGAGAGATCAACTAATGAAAAACTGTTTTTT; clone size: .; D gene: .; J gene: TRBJ1-4; V gene: TRBV11-2
CDR3 protein: CASSLTTSGVLEQYF; CDR3 DNA: TGTGCCAGCAGCTTGACAACTAGCGGGGTTCTGGAGCAGTACTTC; clone size: .; D gene: TRBD2; J gene: TRBJ2-7; V gene: TRBV7-9
CDR3 protein: CASSPTGGSGGELFF; CDR3 DNA: TGTGCCAGCAGCCCCACAGGGGGCTCAGGCGGGGAGCTGTTTTTT; clone size: .; D gene: TRBD1; J gene: TRBJ2-2; V gene: TRBV7-9
CDR3 protein: CASSPDRVTGGYTF; CDR3 DNA: TGTGCCAGCAGTCCGGACAGGGTGACGGGTGGCTACACCTTC; clone size: few; D gene: TRBD1; J gene: TRBJ1-2; V gene: TRBV6-5
CDR3 protein: CATSRDLGAGYGYTF; CDR3 DNA: TGTGCCACCAGCAGAGATCTGGGGGCGGGCTATGGCTACACCTTC; clone size: .; D gene: .; J gene: TRBJ1-2; V gene: TRBV15
CDR3 protein: CASSNRDSNQPQHF; CDR3 DNA: TGTGCCAGCAGCAACCGGGACAGCAATCAGCCCCAGCATTTT; clone size: once; D gene: .; J gene: TRBJ1-5; V gene: TRBV6-4
CDR3 protein: CASSLRATYEQYF; CDR3 DNA: TGTGCCAGCAGCCTCAGGGCCACCTACGAGCAGTACTTC; clone size: .; D gene: .; J gene: TRBJ2-7; V gene: TRBV27
CDR3 protein: CASSSGGDEQYF; CDR3 DNA: TGTGCCAGCAGCTCCGGGGGGGACGAGCAGTACTTC; clone size: .; D gene: TRBD2; J gene: TRBJ2-7; V gene: TRBV7-9
CDR3 protein: CASSIQRGNEQFF; CDR3 DNA: TGTGCCAGCAGCATACAACGAGGGAATGAGCAGTTCTTC; clone size: .; D gene: .; J gene: TRBJ2-1; V gene: TRBV7-9
CDR3 protein: CASSRGEGGYTF; CDR3 DNA: TGTGCCAGCAGTCGGGGCGAGGGTGGCTACACCTTC; clone size: .; D gene: .; J gene: TRBJ1-2; V gene: TRBV27
CDR3 protein: CAWSVGRARLSTNEKLFF; CDR3 DNA: TGTGCCTGGAGTGTAGGCAGGGCACGCTTGTCAACTAATGAAAAACTGTTTTTT; clone size: .; D gene: .; J gene: TRBJ1-4; V gene: TRBV30
CDR3 protein: CASSQEKFAGSGANVLTF; CDR3 DNA: TGCGCCAGCAGCCAAGAGAAGTTTGCGGGGTCTGGGGCCAACGTCCTGACTTTC; clone size: .; D gene: .; J gene: TRBJ2-6; V gene: TRBV4-3
CDR3 protein: CASSPPPSGANVLTF; CDR3 DNA: TGTGCCAGCTCACCACCCCCCTCTGGGGCCAACGTCCTGACTTTC; clone size: .; D gene: .; J gene: TRBJ2-6; V gene: TRBV18
CDR3 protein: CARSPPRGQAYEQYF; CDR3 DNA: TGTGCCAGAAGTCCCCCCCGCGGACAGGCCTACGAGCAGTACTTC; clone size: once; D gene: .; J gene: TRBJ2-7; V gene: TRBV7-5
CDR3 protein: CASSATGADTQYF; CDR3 DNA: TGTGCCAGCAGCGCAACAGGGGCAGATACGCAGTATTTT; clone size: .; D gene: TRBD1; J gene: TRBJ2-3; V gene: TRBV5-6
CDR3 protein: CASSFWDRGTGELFF; CDR3 DNA: TGTGCCAGCAGCTTTTGGGACAGGGGCACCGGGGAGCTGTTTTTT; clone size: .; D gene: TRBD1; J gene: TRBJ2-2; V gene: TRBV5-8
CDR3 protein: CASSQLGNGYTF; CDR3 DNA: TGCGCCAGCAGCCAATTGGGCAATGGCTACACCTTC; clone size: .; D gene: .; J gene: TRBJ1-2; V gene: TRBV4-1
CDR3 protein: CASKATGEGGELFF; CDR3 DNA: TGTGCCAGCAAAGCCACAGGGGAGGGCGGGGAGCTGTTTTTT; clone size: .; D gene: .; J gene: TRBJ2-2; V gene: TRBV3-1/TRBV3-2
CDR3 protein: CATSDPWSGWGTDTQYF; CDR3 DNA: TGTGCCACCAGTGATCCCTGGTCAGGGTGGGGCACAGATACGCAGTATTTT; clone size: .; D gene: .; J gene: TRBJ2-3; V gene: TRBV24-1
CDR3 protein: CASSLGEYSPLHF; CDR3 DNA: TGTGCCAGCAGCTTGGGCGAGTATTCACCCCTCCACTTT; clone size: .; D gene: .; J gene: TRBJ1-6; V gene: TRBV5-4
CDR3 protein: CASRSQGNYGYTF; CDR3 DNA: TGTGCCAGCAGGTCACAGGGGAATTATGGCTACACCTTC; clone size: .; D gene: TRBD1; J gene: TRBJ1-2; V gene: TRBV27
CDR3 protein: CASRSTSTDTQYF; CDR3 DNA: TGTGCCAGCAGATCTACTAGCACAGATACGCAGTATTTT; clone size: few; D gene: .; J gene: TRBJ2-3; V gene: TRBV21-1
CDR3 protein: CAISAAGRGGGNTEAFF; CDR3 DNA: TGTGCCATCAGTGCCGCCGGGCGAGGGGGAGGGAACACTGAAGCTTTCTTT; clone size: .; D gene: .; J gene: TRBJ1-1; V gene: TRBV10-3
CDR3 protein: CASSNSGGSYNEQFF; CDR3 DNA: TGTGCCAGCAGTAATAGCGGGGGGTCCTACAATGAGCAGTTCTTC; clone size: .; D gene: TRBD2; J gene: TRBJ2-1; V gene: TRBV5-4
CDR3 protein: CASSLSVTRSSYEQYF; CDR3 DNA: TGTGCCAGCAGCTTAAGCGTTACAAGGAGCTCCTACGAGCAGTACTTC; clone size: .; D gene: .; J gene: TRBJ2-7; V gene: TRBV7-6
CDR3 protein: CASRPGQGTPGSQPQHF; CDR3 DNA: TGTGCCAGCCGACCGGGACAGGGGACCCCCGGGAGTCAGCCCCAGCATTTT; clone size: .; D gene: TRBD1; J gene: TRBJ1-5; V gene: TRBV2
CDR3 protein: CASRGGSVGADEQFF; CDR3 DNA: TGTGCCAGCAGAGGCGGTAGCGTCGGGGCCGATGAGCAGTTCTTC; clone size: .; D gene: .; J gene: TRBJ2-1; V gene: TRBV6-5
CDR3 protein: CASSSGQIYNSPLHF; CDR3 DNA: TGTGCCAGCAGCTCCGGACAGATCTATAATTCACCCCTCCACTTT; clone size: .; D gene: .; J gene: TRBJ1-6; V gene: TRBV7-2
CDR3 protein: CASSPWGGGTYNEQFF; CDR3 DNA: TGTGCCAGTAGTCCCTGGGGCGGGGGTACTTACAATGAGCAGTTCTTC; clone size: .; D gene: TRBD2; J gene: TRBJ2-1; V gene: TRBV19
CDR3 protein: CASSFTWTGGDGGELFF; CDR3 DNA: TGTGCCAGCAGCTTTACATGGACAGGGGGCGATGGCGGGGAGCTGTTTTTT; clone size: .; D gene: TRBD1; J gene: TRBJ2-2; V gene: TRBV5-6
CDR3 protein: CASSHMGGDGYTF; CDR3 DNA: TGTGCCAGCAGCCATATGGGGGGGGATGGCTACACCTTC; clone size: .; D gene: .; J gene: TRBJ1-2; V gene: TRBV3-1/TRBV3-2
CDR3 protein: CASSPGPNYGYTF; CDR3 DNA: TGTGCCAGCAGCCCCGGCCCTAACTATGGCTACACCTTC; clone size: .; D gene: .; J gene: TRBJ1-2; V gene: TRBV11-2
CDR3 protein: CASSQTSGATGDTQYF; CDR3 DNA: TGCGCCAGCAGCCAAACTAGCGGGGCCACGGGGGATACGCAGTATTTT; clone size: .; D gene: TRBD2; J gene: TRBJ2-3; V gene: TRBV4-3
CDR3 protein: CASSPRQGTQDGYTF; CDR3 DNA: TGTGCCAGCAGCCCCAGGCAGGGTACCCAAGATGGCTACACCTTC; clone size: .; D gene: .; J gene: TRBJ1-2; V gene: TRBV6-6
CDR3 protein: CASSPHAGPNTEAFF; CDR3 DNA: TGTGCCAGTAGTCCCCATGCGGGACCGAACACTGAAGCTTTCTTT; clone size: .; D gene: .; J gene: TRBJ1-1; V gene: TRBV19
CDR3 protein: CASTVAWDSYEQYF; CDR3 DNA: TGTGCCAGCACGGTTGCCTGGGACTCCTACGAGCAGTACTTC; clone size: .; D gene: .; J gene: TRBJ2-7; V gene: TRBV7-2
CDR3 protein: CATSDPSVGHQDTQYF; CDR3 DNA: TGTGCCACCAGTGACCCTAGTGTGGGGCATCAAGATACGCAGTATTTT; clone size: .; D gene: .; J gene: TRBJ2-3; V gene: TRBV24-1
CDR3 protein: CASSHSGGFGETQYF; CDR3 DNA: TGTGCCAGCAGCCATAGCGGGGGGTTTGGGGAGACCCAGTACTTC; clone size: .; D gene: TRBD2; J gene: TRBJ2-5; V gene: TRBV3-1/TRBV3-2
CDR3 protein: CASSFRKDRGGEQFF; CDR3 DNA: TGTGCCAGCAGTTTCCGAAAGGACAGGGGAGGTGAGCAGTTCTTC; clone size: .; D gene: TRBD1; J gene: TRBJ2-1; V gene: TRBV27
CDR3 protein: CASSLGQLAEAFF; CDR3 DNA: TGTGCCAGCAGCTTGGGACAGTTGGCTGAAGCTTTCTTT; clone size: .; D gene: TRBD1; J gene: TRBJ1-1; V gene: TRBV7-6
CDR3 protein: CASSLPGDKNIQYF; CDR3 DNA: TGTGCCAGCAGCTTGCCCGGTGACAAAAACATTCAGTACTTC; clone size: .; D gene: .; J gene: TRBJ2-4; V gene: TRBV5-4
CDR3 protein: CASSGSGTGLGAFF; CDR3 DNA: TGTGCCAGCAGCGGCTCCGGGACAGGGTTAGGAGCTTTCTTT; clone size: .; D gene: TRBD1; J gene: TRBJ1-1; V gene: TRBV9
CDR3 protein: CASSAGASNYGYTF; CDR3 DNA: TGTGCCAGCAGCGCGGGGGCCTCTAACTATGGCTACACCTTC; clone size: .; D gene: .; J gene: TRBJ1-2; V gene: TRBV6-4